Below, 28 T cell receptor beta chains from the same sample are listed, as sequenced in a study of T-cell memory formation after mild COVID-19. TCRdb fed the 5' RACE reads into MiXCR, producing one record per CDR3 protein. The repertoire holds roughly 600,000 distinct CDR3 sequences, with more than 15% as singletons. Sequencing was carried out using PBMCs or a T cell subset sorted from them (not recorded which). These receptors were collected from an adult woman who had mild COVID-19 (a few samples of this study predate the infection). Cell type and time point are not known.

The sample holds many counts of this clonotype. The CDR3 region is CASSQGRFSGNTIYF. CDR3 nucleotides: TGTGCCAGCAGCCAAGGACGGTTCTCTGGAAACACCATATATTTT. The chain uses TRBV3-1 and TRBJ1-3; D remains unclear. Looked up from germline, CDR1 is LGHDT and CDR2 is YNNKEL (reference sequence). V lost 1 base, J lost 0 bases, and 7 bases lay in between. This CDR3 region has 15 residues.

This chain uses TRBV7-9 with TRBJ2-2, with D uncertain. V lost 6 bases to trimming and J lost 0 bases, with 14 bases between them. Per germline, CDR1 SEHNR and CDR2 FQNEAQ (reference sequence). There are 16 residues in the CDR3. CDR3 amino acids: CASRGNLFANTGELFF. The DNA of the CDR3 is TGTGCCAGCAGAGGGAATTTGTTCGCGAACACCGGGGAGCTGTTTTTT. The variable domain in full, with the rest retrieved from reference TRBV7-9 and TRBJ2-2, is DTGVSQNPRHKITKRGQNVTFRCDPISEHNRLYWYRQTLGQGPEFLTYFQNEAQLEKSRLLSDRFSAERPKGSFSTLEIQRTEQGDSAMYLCASRGNLFANTGELFFGEGSRLTVL.

A few counts support this clonotype. The junction differs from germline at one of its ends, possibly a read error. This chain joins TRBV7-9 and TRBJ2-7; D is uncertain. The germline gives CDR1 SEHNR, CDR2 FQNEAQ (reference sequence). The CDR3 length is 12 residues. The CDR3 spells CASGWVGEGLGF. The CDR3, as DNA: TGTGCCAGCGGTTGGGTTGGCGAAGGGTTAGGCTTC. The complete variable domain, with remaining parts taken from reference TRBV7-9 and TRBJ2-7, reads DTGVSQNPRHKITKRGQNVTFRCDPISEHNRLYWYRQTLGQGPEFLTYFQNEAQLEKSRLLSDRFSAERPKGSFSTLEIQRTEQGDSAMYLCASGWVGEGLGFGPGTRLTVT.

The count of this clonotype is one. V usage is TRBV11-3 and J usage is TRBJ2-3; TRBD1 or TRBD2 may be the D gene (5 bases each). The CDR3 length is 15 residues. V was pared by 4 bases and J by 3 bases, with 14 bases between. Per germline, CDR1 SGHNT and CDR2 YENEEA. CDR3 region: CASSYRDVGTDTQYF. CDR3 nucleotides: TGTGCCAGCAGCTACCGGGACGTTGGGACAGATACGCAGTATTTT. Full variable domain (missing parts from reference TRBV11-3 and TRBJ2-3): EAGVVQSPRYKIIEKKQPVAFWCNPISGHNTLYWYLQNLGQGPELLIRYENEEAVDDSQLPKDRFSAERLKGVDSTLKIQPAELGDSAVYLCASSYRDVGTDTQYFGPGTRLTVL.

The V gene is TRBV7-3, the J gene TRBJ2-2, with a weak D call TRBD1 (5 bases). The CDR3 has 15 amino acids. Germline CDR1 reads SGHTA; CDR2 reads FQGTGA. The V end lost 8 bases, the J end lost 2 bases, and 15 bases lay between the germline ends. For the CDR3, the DNA is TGTGCCAGCGCAAATCTTCAGGGAAACACCGGGGAGCTGTTTTTT. Protein sequence: CASANLQGNTGELFF.

This rearrangement joins TRBV30 to TRBJ2-2, with D possibly being TRBD1 or TRBD2 (5 bases each). The V gene lost 8 bases and the J gene lost 0 bases, with 16 bases spanning the gap. The CDR3 is 15 residues long. The germline V gene encodes CDR1 GTSNPN and CDR2 SVGIG (reference sequence). CDR3 in amino acids: CAGDDGTTNTGELFF. DNA for the CDR3: TGTGCCGGCGACGACGGGACCACGAACACCGGGGAGCTGTTTTTT.

A few counts support this clonotype. The rearrangement uses TRBV5-4 and TRBJ2-3; 10 positions match TRBD1. The germline gives CDR1 SGHNT, CDR2 YYREEE (reference sequence). Trimming cost V 0 bases and J 1 base; bases outside gene matches: 11. The CDR3 runs to 19 residues. CDR3 sequence: CASSLAVTGGWSGTDTQYF. As DNA, the CDR3 is TGTGCCAGCAGCTTGGCCGTGACAGGGGGCTGGTCGGGCACAGATACGCAGTATTTT.

This clonotype was picked up a small number of times. CDR3 in DNA: TGTGCCAGCAGTTACAGACATGGGGATGGCTACACCTTC. Protein: CASSYRHGDGYTF. The rearrangement joins TRBV6-5 to TRBJ1-2; D is unresolved. The ends were cut back, 2 bases at V and 6 bases at J, with 10 bases in the middle. The germline V gene encodes CDR1 MNHEY and CDR2 SVGAGI. The CDR3 is 13 amino acids.

In its sample, this clonotype was seen a few times. V usage is TRBV7-7 and J usage is TRBJ2-2; a possible D gene is TRBD2 (7 bases). V was clipped by 4 bases and J by 2 bases, with 20 bases between them. CDR3 length equals 18 residues. Germline V lookup: CDR1 SSHAT, CDR2 FNYEAQ (reference sequence). The CDR3 reads CASSSGLSRGANTGELFF. CDR3 in DNA: TGTGCCAGCAGCTCAGGACTATCCCGGGGGGCTAACACCGGGGAGCTGTTTTTT.

This clonotype was observed a handful of times. The chain uses TRBV28 and TRBJ2-5; D gene ambiguous. CDR3 length: 15 amino acids. In germline, CDR1 is MDHEN, CDR2 SYDVKM. V was trimmed by 6 bases and J by 1 base, leaving 15 bases between them. Here the CDR3 DNA reads TGTGCCAGCAGACGCGACGTCGCCGCCCAAGAGACCCAGTACTTC. It yields the protein CASRRDVAAQETQYF.

In its sample, this clonotype was seen a few times. The chain is built from TRBV30 and TRBJ2-1; 13 nucleotides agree with TRBD2. This CDR3 has 14 amino acids. Looked up from germline, CDR1 is GTSNPN and CDR2 is SVGIG (reference sequence). The V segment lost 5 bases and the J segment 5 bases; nucleotides outside the gene matches: 3. CDR3: CAWGTSGRDNEQFF. The CDR3 nucleotides read TGTGCCTGGGGTACTAGCGGGAGGGACAATGAGCAGTTCTTC. Looking up the rest from reference TRBV30 and TRBJ2-1 gives the full variable domain: SQTIHQWPATLVQPVGSPLSLECTVEGTSNPNLYWYRQAAGRGLQLLFYSVGIGQISSEVPQNLSASRPQDRQFILSSKKLLLSDSGFYLCAWGTSGRDNEQFFGPGTRLTVL.

In its sample, this clonotype was seen a few times. The chain has TRBV29-1 and TRBJ2-3; D gene ambiguous. The germline CDR1 and CDR2 sequences are SQVTM and ANQGSEA. The CDR3 consists of 14 residues. V was trimmed by 4 bases and J by 3 bases, leaving 14 bases between them. CDR3 in DNA: TGCAGCGTTGGGGGTGGAAAGGGAACAGATACGCAGTATTTT. This sequence encodes CSVGGGKGTDTQYF.

The chain employs TRBV29-1 and TRBJ2-7; the D gene is possibly TRBD2 (7 bases). The germline V and J ends were trimmed by 5 bases and 2 bases, with 16 bases remaining between them. Germline-derived CDR1 and CDR2 are SQVTM and ANQGSEA. The CDR3 has 14 residues. The CDR3 coding sequence is TGCAGCGTTAGGGAGGGTCAGGGGACCTACGAGCAGTACTTC. Amino acids: CSVREGQGTYEQYF.

In its sample, this clonotype was seen many times. This sequence joins TRBV29-1 and TRBJ2-2; TRBD2 matches at 10 bases. V was clipped by 3 bases and J by 4 bases; unmatched bases: 8. CDR1 is SQVTM and CDR2 is ANQGSEA in the germline V gene. CDR3 length: 16 residues. CDR3: CSVDSSSGSSTGELFF. CDR3 DNA sequence: TGCAGCGTTGATTCCTCTAGCGGGAGTTCCACCGGGGAGCTGTTTTTT.

The V gene is TRBV9, the J gene TRBJ1-1, with D possibly TRBD1 on 5 matching bases. This CDR3 contains 15 residues. Germline V gene data show CDR1 as SGDLS and CDR2 as YYNGEE. V gave up 0 bases and J gave up 0 bases, with 9 bases separating them. The DNA of the CDR3 is TGTGCCAGCAGCGTAGGGGGGACGGTGAACACTGAAGCTTTCTTT. Amino acids: CASSVGGTVNTEAFF. The whole variable domain, remainder taken from reference TRBV9 and TRBJ1-1, is DSGVTQTPKHLITATGQRVTLRCSPRSGDLSVYWYQQSLDQGLQFLIQYYNGEERAKGNILERFSAQQFPDLHSELNLSSLELGDSALYFCASSVGGTVNTEAFFGQGTRLTVV.

The genes are TRBV27 and TRBJ1-1, with D hard to call. This CDR3 contains 13 residues. V was clipped by 5 bases and J by 3 bases, with 10 bases between them. CDR1 is MNHEY and CDR2 is SMNVEV in the germline V gene (reference sequence). CDR3 sequence: CASSLLVHTEAFF. Written as DNA, the CDR3 is TGTGCCAGCAGTCTATTGGTTCACACTGAAGCTTTCTTT.

The chain is built from TRBV2 and TRBJ2-7; unclear D gene. Per germline, CDR1 SNHLY and CDR2 FYNNEI. The CDR3 extends over 13 amino acids. V lost 4 bases and J lost 3, with 10 bases in between. The CDR3 here is CASSVGYSYEQYF. The DNA of the CDR3 is TGTGCCAGCAGTGTTGGGTACAGCTACGAGCAGTACTTC. Filled out from reference TRBV2 and TRBJ2-7, the complete variable domain reads EPEVTQTPSHQVTQMGQEVILRCVPISNHLYFYWYRQILGQKVEFLVSFYNNEISEKSEIFDDQFSVERPDGSNFTLKIRSTKLEDSAMYFCASSVGYSYEQYFGPGTRLTVT.

This clonotype was observed many times. This chain uses TRBV11-2 with TRBJ2-5; 14 bases line up with TRBD2. Looked up from germline, CDR1 is SGHAT and CDR2 is FQNNGV. Trimming cost V 5 bases and J 5 bases; bases outside gene matches: 10. The CDR3 extends over 17 amino acids. CDR3: CASSTRLAGGPRETQYF. The DNA of the CDR3 is TGTGCCAGCAGCACTCGACTAGCGGGGGGGCCACGGGAGACCCAGTACTTC.

This clonotype was observed a handful of times. V and J are TRBV12-3 or TRBV12-4 and TRBJ2-7; 9 nucleotides line up with TRBD1. The J segment lost 4 bases and the V segment lost 7 bases, leaving 5 bases of the junction unmatched. The CDR3 covers 13 residues. The CDR3 is CASTPTGGYEQYF. In nucleotides, the CDR3 is TGTGCCAGCACCCCGACAGGGGGTTACGAGCAGTACTTC.

The V gene is TRBV3-1, the J gene TRBJ1-2; D is possibly TRBD1 (6 bases). In germline, CDR1 is LGHDT, CDR2 YNNKEL (reference sequence). The CDR3 is made up of 13 amino acids. V was clipped by 7 bases and J by 4 bases, with 13 bases between them. The CDR3 is CASTLRGGYGYTF. The CDR3 region has the DNA TGTGCCAGCACCCTCAGGGGAGGCTATGGCTACACCTTC.

This chain links TRBV2 with TRBJ2-1; 8 bases match TRBD2. Looked up from germline, CDR1 is SNHLY and CDR2 is FYNNEI. V lost 6 bases and J lost 4; bases outside the gene matches: 8. The CDR3 is 15 amino acids. CDR3 sequence reads: CASREVTSGYNEQFF. The CDR3 DNA is TGTGCCAGCAGGGAGGTTACTAGCGGTTACAATGAGCAGTTCTTC.

The V gene is TRBV6-5, the J gene TRBJ2-3, with 7 bases that match TRBD2. Trimming removed 9 bases from V and 0 bases from J; junction bases left unmatched: 15. The germline V gene has CDR1 MNHEY and CDR2 SVGAGI. There are 17 residues in the CDR3. For the CDR3, the DNA is TGTGCCAGTCGCGTGGGGCTAGCGGTGACTAGCACAGATACGCAGTATTTT. It encodes CASRVGLAVTSTDTQYF.

The gene calls are TRBV25-1 and TRBJ2-3; unclear D gene. Germline V gene data show CDR1 as MGHDK and CDR2 as SYGVNS. The CDR3 loop spans 14 amino acids. The ends were cut back, 5 bases at V and 4 bases at J, with 13 bases in the middle. CDR3 loop: CASSLRMGADTQYF. The CDR3, as DNA: TGTGCCAGCAGTCTACGGATGGGCGCAGATACGCAGTATTTT.

This clonotype has a count of ten or more. The chain couples TRBV5-1 to TRBJ2-3; a weak D match, TRBD2 (5 bases). V was trimmed by 7 bases and J by 5 bases, leaving 11 bases between them. There are 12 residues in the CDR3. Germline CDR1 is SGHRS and CDR2 is YFSETQ. The CDR3 sequence is CASAREQDTQYF. CDR3 coding DNA: TGCGCCAGCGCCCGGGAACAAGATACGCAGTATTTT.

The chain uses TRBV9 and TRBJ2-3, with no clear D. V was clipped by 2 bases and J by 1 base, with 11 bases between them. Germline CDR1 SGDLS, CDR2 YYNGEE. CDR3 length: 15 residues. CDR3 coding DNA: TGTGCCAGCAGCGTGGCGCTAGGACGCACAGATACGCAGTATTTT. This codes for CASSVALGRTDTQYF. Full variable domain (rest looked up from reference TRBV9 and TRBJ2-3): DSGVTQTPKHLITATGQRVTLRCSPRSGDLSVYWYQQSLDQGLQFLIQYYNGEERAKGNILERFSAQQFPDLHSELNLSSLELGDSALYFCASSVALGRTDTQYFGPGTRLTVL.

Only a few counts were recorded for this clonotype. This rearrangement joins TRBV5-1 to TRBJ2-7; D tentatively reads TRBD1 or TRBD2 (5 bases each). The CDR3 runs to 16 residues. Germline V gene data show CDR1 as SGHRS and CDR2 as YFSETQ. The V end lost 0 bases, the J end lost 5 bases, and 18 bases lay between the germline ends. The CDR3 DNA is TGCGCCAGCAGCTTGGCCTGGGGGTCAGCAGAAGACGAGCAGTACTTC. Its translation is CASSLAWGSAEDEQYF.

The gene calls are TRBV12-3 or TRBV12-4 and TRBJ2-2; either TRBD1 or TRBD2 may supply D (6 bases each). V gave up 7 bases and J gave up 3 bases, with 12 bases separating them. The CDR3 runs 14 residues. CDR3 sequence (DNA): TGTGCCAGCATGCCGGGGGCGGACACCGGGGAGCTGTTTTTT. Protein sequence: CASMPGADTGELFF.

The chain has TRBV7-9 and TRBJ2-7; TRBD2 aligns across 9 bases. After removal of 5 bases from V and 4 bases from J, the junction contained 9 bases not matched to a gene. Per the germline V gene, CDR1 is SEHNR and CDR2 is FQNEAQ (reference sequence). The CDR3 consists of 15 residues. The CDR3 sequence: CASSHQAGGLYEQYF. In nucleotides, the CDR3 is TGTGCCAGCAGCCATCAAGCGGGAGGTTTGTACGAGCAGTACTTC.